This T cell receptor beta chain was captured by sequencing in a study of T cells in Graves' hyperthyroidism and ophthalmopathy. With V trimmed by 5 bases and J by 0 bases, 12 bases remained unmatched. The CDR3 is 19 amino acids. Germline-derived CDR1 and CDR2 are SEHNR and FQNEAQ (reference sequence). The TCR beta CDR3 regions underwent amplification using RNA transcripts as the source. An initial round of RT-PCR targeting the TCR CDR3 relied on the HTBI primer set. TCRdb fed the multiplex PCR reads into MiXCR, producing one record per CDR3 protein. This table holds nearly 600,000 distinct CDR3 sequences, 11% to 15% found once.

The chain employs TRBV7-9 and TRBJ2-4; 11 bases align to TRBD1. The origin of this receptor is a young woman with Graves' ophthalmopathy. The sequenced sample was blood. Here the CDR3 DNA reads TGTGCCAGCAGCGACCGGGACAGGGGGAATCTTCTAGCCAAAAACATTCAGTACTTC. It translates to CASSDRDRGNLLAKNIQYF.